This T cell receptor (beta chain) is drawn from a study of healthy donors' naive CD4 and CD8 T cells. Overall study: Donors spanned ages 20-25, 40-50 and 60-70 years, half female. Study results and limitations: About 13% of CD4/CD8 propensity variance appeared explained by V, J and CDR3 charge.

Sorting defined naive CD4+ as CD4+CD8-CD45RO-CD45RA+ and naive CD8+ as CD8+CD4-CD45RA+CD27bright. Only a few counts were recorded for this clonotype. Its antigen is undetermined. TCR libraries were built from about 500 ng of total RNA by linear amplification. MiXCR, run by TCRdb on the reads, gives a single entry per CDR3 protein. Of about 180,000 distinct CDR3 sequences detected, over 60% appear once; the ten largest clones hold less than 2.5%. Trimming shortened V by 8 bases and J by 4 bases, and 14 bases separated the two germline ends. Per the germline V gene, CDR1 is MNHEY and CDR2 is SMNVEV (reference sequence). The CDR3 runs 14 residues.

The TCR was taken from a pool of human donors in good health; the sample pools cells from several healthy donors. The sequenced sample consisted of naive CD4+ and CD8+ T cells sorted from blood, pooled from several donors. This chain connects TRBV27 to TRBJ2-2, with a tentative D call TRBD2 (6 bases). The CDR3 sequence: CASRSREATGELFF. In DNA form, the CDR3 reads TGTGCCAGCCGGAGCAGGGAGGCCACCGGGGAGCTGTTTTTT.